The 25 T cell receptor beta chains listed next were all sequenced from one sample in a study of identical twins. Each CDR3 protein gets one entry after TCRdb re-called the 5' RACE reads with MiXCR. The table records roughly 350,000 distinct CDR3 sequences, roughly 9% of them present only once. Source material: naive T cells sorted from blood. All receptors come from a woman in her 50s in good health.

This clonotype turned up a few times. The chain combines TRBV6-5 with TRBJ2-7; D gene uncertain. The germline V and J ends were trimmed by 4 bases and 2 bases, with 15 bases remaining between them. The CDR3 is 15 amino acids. Germline values: CDR1 MNHEY, CDR2 SVGAGI. The CDR3 DNA is TGTGCCAGCAGTTCCTCCCCCGTAAGAACCTACGAGCAGTACTTC. Its protein is CASSSSPVRTYEQYF.

This clonotype was counted between two and nine times. The chain is built from TRBV7-8 and TRBJ2-3; D is uncertain. The CDR3 sequence is 14 residues long. The germline V gene encodes CDR1 SGHVS and CDR2 FQNEAQ. Trimming stripped 1 base from V and 4 bases from J, with 9 bases between. CDR3 nucleotides: TGTGCCAGCAGCTTAGAGATCGGGTCAGATACGCAGTATTTT. Amino acid sequence: CASSLEIGSDTQYF.

This clonotype was found a few times. The chain links TRBV6-5 to TRBJ1-5; D unclear. This CDR3 contains 15 residues. The V end was cut by 6 bases, the J end by 0 bases, with 12 bases between. The germline V gene has CDR1 MNHEY and CDR2 SVGAGI. CDR3 loop: CASRITRYSNQPQHF. The DNA of the CDR3 is TGTGCCAGCAGGATAACAAGATATAGCAATCAGCCCCAGCATTTT.

This clonotype showed up just a few times. The rearrangement uses TRBV5-1 and TRBJ2-7; possible D gene TRBD2, 6 bases. Trimming shortened V by 4 bases and J by 6 bases, and 14 bases separated the two germline ends. Germline CDR1 and CDR2: SGHRS and YFSETQ. CDR3 length: 13 residues. The CDR3 protein is CASSASQGLEQYV. The CDR3 nucleotides are TGCGCCAGCAGCGCCTCCCAGGGACTCGAGCAGTACGTC.

In its sample, this clonotype was seen a few times. The chain uses TRBV5-6 and TRBJ2-1, with a possible D match to TRBD1 (5 bases). The CDR3 has 13 amino acids. The V gene's germline CDR1 is SGHDT and CDR2 YYEEEE. V was cut by 1 base and J by 7 bases, with 9 bases left in between. The CDR3 sequence: CASSLPGKNEQFF. In nucleotides, the CDR3 is TGTGCCAGCAGCTTGCCAGGGAAAAATGAGCAGTTCTTC.

This clonotype was detected ten times or more. The chain employs TRBV20-1 and TRBJ2-2, with 14 positions matching TRBD2. In germline, CDR1 is DFQATT, CDR2 SNEGSKA (reference sequence). V lost 6 bases to trimming and J lost 6 bases; unmatched junction nucleotides: 9. The CDR3 has 16 residues. Here the CDR3 reads CSAKGTSGRGAGELFF. As DNA, the CDR3 is TGCAGTGCAAAGGGGACTAGCGGGAGAGGGGCCGGGGAGCTGTTTTTT.

This chain connects TRBV20-1 to TRBJ2-5; 10 bases fit TRBD1. The CDR3 runs 14 residues. Germline CDR1 is DFQATT and CDR2 is SNEGSKA (reference sequence). V trimming: 1 base; J trimming: 3 bases; junction bases outside the gene matches: 2. The CDR3 spells CSARAGTGEETQYF. The CDR3 DNA follows: TGCAGTGCTAGAGCCGGGACAGGGGAAGAGACCCAGTACTTC.

This clonotype was observed many times. The chain has TRBV6-5 and TRBJ2-1; D remains ambiguous. V was cut by 6 bases and J by 7 bases, with 19 bases left in between. The germline V gene has CDR1 MNHEY and CDR2 SVGAGI. The CDR3 has 15 residues. CDR3 bases: TGTGCCAGCAGCCCCCGGGTCATGGGCGAGAATGAGCAGTTCTTC. Translated: CASSPRVMGENEQFF.

This clonotype was recorded at least ten times. The rearrangement joins TRBV24-1 to TRBJ2-1; 7 bases agree with TRBD2. CDR1 is KGHDR, CDR2 SFDVKD, per germline. This CDR3 contains 14 residues. With 3 bases clipped from V and 10 bases from J, the junction kept 8 bases outside the gene matches. The CDR3 nucleotides read TGTGCCACCAGTGATGGCGGGAGACCCCTAGAGCAGTTCTTC. Translating it yields CATSDGGRPLEQFF.

This clonotype was counted between two and nine times. V and J are TRBV20-1 and TRBJ2-1; 9 bases are shared with TRBD2. There are 15 residues in the CDR3. The germline V gene has CDR1 DFQATT and CDR2 SNEGSKA (reference sequence). With 5 bases clipped from V and 4 bases from J, the junction kept 9 bases outside the gene matches. CDR3 DNA sequence: TGCAGTGCTCGGTTAGCGGGAGTGTTGTACAATGAGCAGTTCTTC. Protein product: CSARLAGVLYNEQFF.

J is TRBJ2-1 and V is TRBV6-5, with D unresolved. Germline V gene lookup returns CDR1 MNHEY and CDR2 SVGAGI. V dropped 3 bases and J dropped 6 bases, with 12 bases sitting between them. The CDR3 is 14 residues long. CDR3 nucleotides: TGTGCCAGCAGTTATAATCCATGGGCCAATGAGCAGTTCTTC. It codes for CASSYNPWANEQFF.

This clonotype occurred a few times. The chain joins TRBV18 to TRBJ2-1, with D perhaps given as TRBD1 or TRBD2 (5 bases each). CDR3 length: 17 residues. CDR1 and CDR2 (germline): KGHSH, LQKENI. V was shortened by 6 bases and J by 2 bases, with 20 bases between the two germline ends. The CDR3 protein is CASSQISSQGPYNEQFF. In DNA, the CDR3 is TGTGCCAGCTCCCAGATCAGCTCCCAGGGACCCTACAATGAGCAGTTCTTC.

The chain carries TRBV3-1 and TRBJ2-1; 8 bases fit TRBD2. Germline V lookup: CDR1 LGHDT, CDR2 YNNKEL (reference sequence). The CDR3 is made up of 16 amino acids. Trimming cost V 4 bases and J 4 bases; bases outside gene matches: 9. CDR3 nucleotide sequence: TGTGCCAGCAGCCCACTAGCGGCCATTCCTTACAATGAGCAGTTCTTC. Its protein is CASSPLAAIPYNEQFF.

This clonotype was counted many times. The limits of the CDR3 on the DNA are not certain, so only TCRdb's listed CDR3 is given. The chain links TRBV27 to TRBJ2-4; the table calls TRBD1, which could not be checked here. Germline CDR1 is MNHEY and CDR2 is SMNVEV (reference sequence). The CDR3 contains 15 residues when both ends are counted. This chain's CDR3 is CASSLFGVGTPKTYF.

This clonotype was seen more than once but under ten times. The V and J genes are TRBV24-1 and TRBJ2-3; D not resolved. This CDR3 is built from 14 residues. V lost 4 bases, J lost 8 bases, and 15 bases lay in between. In germline, CDR1 is KGHDR, CDR2 SFDVKD. DNA of the CDR3: TGTGCCACCAGTGAACCTCGGGTCGATCCTACGCAGTATTTT. Amino acids: CATSEPRVDPTQYF.

This clonotype was observed a handful of times. The V gene is TRBV18, the J gene TRBJ2-1; D gene ambiguous. Trimming shortened V by 2 bases and J by 4 bases, and 12 bases separated the two germline ends. The length of the CDR3 is 15 residues. Germline V lookup: CDR1 KGHSH, CDR2 LQKENI. CDR3 protein: CASSPVTSSYNEQFF. As DNA, the CDR3 is TGTGCCAGCTCACCAGTCACTTCCTCTTACAATGAGCAGTTCTTC.

This chain joins TRBV2 and TRBJ2-5; 7 bases agree with TRBD1. There are 14 residues in the CDR3. The V and J ends lost 7 bases and 2 bases, in that order; junction bases with no gene match: 7. The germline gives CDR1 SNHLY, CDR2 FYNNEI. In nucleotides, the CDR3 is TGTGCCAGCATGGGACAGCTCTTACAAGAGACCCAGTACTTC. It encodes CASMGQLLQETQYF.

This clonotype was detected ten times or more. DNA of the CDR3: TGTGCCAGCAGTTTAAAGGGGGCGGACACTGAAGCTTTCTTT. The encoded protein is CASSLKGADTEAFF. This chain links TRBV12-3 or TRBV12-4 with TRBJ1-1; TRBD1 agrees at 7 bases. CDR3 length equals 14 residues. V was clipped by 2 bases and J by 3 bases; unmatched bases: 3.

This clonotype was seen a handful of times. The rearrangement joins TRBV12-5 to TRBJ2-1; 14 bases agree with TRBD2. V was clipped by 5 bases and J by 10 bases; unmatched bases: 13. Germline-derived CDR1 and CDR2 are LGHNT and FRNRAP. This CDR3 is built from 17 residues. The CDR3 loop reads CASGTLPGLAGAREQFF. The CDR3 DNA sequence: TGTGCTAGTGGTACCCTTCCGGGACTAGCGGGAGCTAGGGAGCAGTTCTTC.

This clonotype appeared a few times. V usage is TRBV4-1 and J usage is TRBJ2-7; D is possibly TRBD1 (6 bases). This CDR3 comprises 14 residues. The V end lost 4 bases, the J end lost 4 bases, and 14 bases lay between the germline ends. Germline loops: CDR1 MGHRA, CDR2 YSYEKL. As DNA, the CDR3 is TGCGCCAGCAGCCCTCGGGAAGGGGGATACGAGCAGTACGTC. It encodes CASSPREGGYEQYV.

The sample holds a few counts of this clonotype. This rearrangement joins TRBV5-6 to TRBJ2-1; 11 nucleotides align to TRBD2. V was clipped by 1 base and J by 2 bases; unmatched bases: 5. Germline V lookup: CDR1 SGHDT, CDR2 YYEEEE. CDR3 length: 17 residues. This CDR3 is CASSLRVGLAAYNEQFF. Written as DNA, the CDR3 is TGTGCCAGCAGCTTGAGGGTGGGACTAGCGGCCTACAATGAGCAGTTCTTC.

The chain uses TRBV5-1 and TRBJ2-3; tentatively, D is TRBD1 or TRBD2 (5 bases each). This CDR3 is 15 amino acids long. Trimming removed 0 bases at V and 1 base at J, with 9 bases between. In germline, CDR1 is SGHRS, CDR2 YFSETQ. CDR3 protein: CASSLVGDGTDTQYF. The CDR3 DNA reads TGCGCCAGCAGCTTGGTTGGGGACGGCACAGATACGCAGTATTTT.

Concerning this clonotype itself: One end of the junction is discordant with germline, which a read error may explain. The V gene is TRBV11-2, the J gene TRBJ2-1, with D perhaps TRBD1 or TRBD2 (5 bases each). Germline loops: CDR1 SGHAT, CDR2 FQNNGV. This CDR3 spans 16 amino acids. The CDR3 region is CARSLGTLRYYNEQFF. Here the CDR3 DNA reads TGTGCCAGGAGCTTAGGGACCCTAAGGTACTACAATGAGCAGTTCTTC.

At least ten counts were recorded for this clonotype. The chain combines TRBV29-1 with TRBJ2-1; D perhaps matches TRBD2 (6 bases). Per germline, CDR1 SQVTM and CDR2 ANQGSEA. The CDR3 is made up of 15 amino acids. The V gene lost 6 bases and the J gene lost 3 bases, with 18 bases spanning the gap. The CDR3 reads CSVAGPSADYNEQFF. The CDR3 DNA reads TGCAGCGTGGCCGGGCCTAGCGCTGACTACAATGAGCAGTTCTTC.

On this clonotype itself: A much larger clone is a single base away; this may be a read error. The chain employs TRBV5-1 and TRBJ2-2; maybe TRBD2 (6 bases). CDR1 SGHRS and CDR2 YFSETQ come from the germline V gene. Deletions cut 8 bases from V and 1 base from J, with 15 bases between. The CDR3 spans 15 residues. The CDR3: CARSHSSENTGELFF. CDR3 sequence (DNA): TGCGCCAGAAGCCACTCTAGCGAGAACACCGGGGAGCTGTTTTTT.